The rows below give T cell receptor beta chains drawn from one sample of a study of T cell responses to AZD1222 COVID-19 vaccine. Sequenced by immunoSEQ multiplex PCR; TCRdb stores in-frame clones only, minus some. This table has roughly 120,000 clones, 87% appearing once. The starting material was peripheral blood, obtained on day 0 of AZD1222 vaccination. These receptors all come from an adult in good health. CDR3s include the opening cysteine and the closing phenylalanine or tryptophan. Fields, in order: clone size, V gene, D gene, J gene, CDR3 DNA, CDR3 protein. D genes are given only for firm matches. Rows give clone size only sometimes, using once, few, many, or a class for an expanded clone.

>-|TRBV5-1|TRBD1|TRBJ2-3
TGCGCCAGCAGCCCCGGGACAGGGGGCGTAGATACGCAGTATTTT
CASSPGTGGVDTQYF
>few|TRBV28|-|TRBJ1-2
TGTGCCAGCAGTTTCCAGGACTATGGCTACACCTTC
CASSFQDYGYTF
>-|TRBV12-3/TRBV12-4|-|TRBJ2-3
TGTGCCAGCAGTTTAAATTCCGATACGCAGTATTTT
CASSLNSDTQYF
>-|TRBV11-2|-|TRBJ2-5
TGTGCCAGCAGCATCTACGCGGAGACCCAGTACTTC
CASSIYAETQYF
>-|TRBV3-1/TRBV3-2|-|TRBJ1-2
TGTGCCAGCAGCCGACTCGGAGGGAACTATGGCTACACCTTC
CASSRLGGNYGYTF
>-|TRBV11-2|-|TRBJ2-1
TGTGCCAGCAGCCCCGCGGGCGGGGCGTATGAGCAGTTCTTC
CASSPAGGAYEQFF
>-|TRBV19|-|TRBJ1-6
TGTGCCAGTAGTAACGGGGCTAATTCACCCCTCCACTTT
CASSNGANSPLHF
>-|TRBV27|TRBD1|TRBJ2-5
TGTGCCAGCGCTGAAATTCGGGGACAGGGAAAAGAGACCCAGTACTTC
CASAEIRGQGKETQYF
>-|TRBV6-5|-|TRBJ1-2
TGTGCCAGCAGTTACTCGATGGGGGGAGGCTATGGCTACACCTTC
CASSYSMGGGYGYTF
>-|TRBV9|-|TRBJ2-7
TGTGCCAGCAGCGGTAGCGGTCTGGGGAAGCAGTACTTC
CASSGSGLGKQYF
>-|TRBV7-9|-|TRBJ2-7
TGTGCCAGCAGCTCCCTCTACGAGCAGTACTTC
CASSSLYEQYF
>-|TRBV5-6|-|TRBJ2-2
TGTGCCAGCAGCTTGGCCGACCGCTACACCGGGGAGCTGTTTTTT
CASSLADRYTGELFF
>once|TRBV7-3|-|TRBJ1-1
TGTGCCAGCAGCTTCTCCGGTGTAGGCGCTGAAGCTTTCTTT
CASSFSGVGAEAFF
>once|TRBV29-1|TRBD1|TRBJ1-2
TGCAGCGTTGTGACAGGGCAGAGGGATGGCTACACCTTC
CSVVTGQRDGYTF
>-|TRBV6-5|-|TRBJ1-1
TGTGCCAGTCGGTATGGGGTCCAGGGGTGGACTGAAGCTTTCTTT
CASRYGVQGWTEAFF
>-|TRBV19|TRBD2|TRBJ2-2
TGTGCCACCGGGACCTTAGCGGGCGAGAACACCGGGGAGCTGTTTTTT
CATGTLAGENTGELFF
>-|TRBV5-1|-|TRBJ2-4
TGCGCCAGCAGCCCTGGGACCCCGGGAAACATTCAGTACTTC
CASSPGTPGNIQYF
>-|TRBV2|TRBD1|TRBJ2-1
TGTGCCAGCAGTGAGGGACAGGGAGAAAGACAGCAGTTCTTC
CASSEGQGERQQFF
>few|TRBV6-4|TRBD2|TRBJ2-1
TGTGCCAGCAGCCGTAGCGGGGGGGCCGTCAATGAGCAGTTCTTC
CASSRSGGAVNEQFF
>-|TRBV19|TRBD1|TRBJ1-1
TGTGCCAGTAGCCCGAAACAGGGGGCGACTGAAGCTTTCTTT
CASSPKQGATEAFF
>-|TRBV7-9|-|TRBJ2-2
TGTGCCAGCAGCTTTACAGGATCCGCCACCGGGGAGCTGTTTTTT
CASSFTGSATGELFF
>-|TRBV4-2|-|TRBJ2-7
TGTGCCAGCGGGGGGAGGGGGTTCTACGAGCAGTACTTC
CASGGRGFYEQYF
>once|TRBV9|-|TRBJ1-3
TGTGCCAGCAGCGCCTGGGAGGAGGGAATTCGAAACACCATATATTTT
CASSAWEEGIRNTIYF
>-|TRBV3-1/TRBV3-2|TRBD1|TRBJ2-1
TGTGCCAGCAGCCATTCCGGGACAGGGGGCTTTGAGCAGTTCTTC
CASSHSGTGGFEQFF
>-|TRBV28|-|TRBJ2-3
TGTGCCAGCGGACTGGGGGTTGCGGGGTCCATGGATACGCAGTATTTT
CASGLGVAGSMDTQYF
>-|TRBV19|-|TRBJ1-3
TGTGCCAGTAGTATAGCCGACTACTCTGGAAACACCATATATTTT
CASSIADYSGNTIYF
>-|TRBV28|-|TRBJ1-2
TGTGCCAGCAGTTTTTCGACAGAGAAGTATGGCTACACCTTC
CASSFSTEKYGYTF
>once|TRBV30|-|TRBJ1-5
TGTGCCTGGAGTGTACAGGGCCGAGGGGATGGTCAGCCCCAGCATTTT
CAWSVQGRGDGQPQHF
>-|TRBV5-1|-|TRBJ2-7
TGCGCCAGCAGCTTCTCGGGGCCCTACGAGCAGTACTTC
CASSFSGPYEQYF
>once|TRBV20-1|-|TRBJ1-2
TGCAGTGCTAGTGAACAGCAGGCAGGCTATGGCTACACCTTC
CSASEQQAGYGYTF
>-|TRBV11-3|-|TRBJ2-1
TGTGCCAGCAGCTTAAGTGACACTGAGCAGTTCTTC
CASSLSDTEQFF
>-|TRBV7-8|-|TRBJ1-5
TGTGCCAGCAGCGCCCCGGGGACTAGCAATCAGCCCCAGCATTTT
CASSAPGTSNQPQHF
>few|TRBV19|-|TRBJ2-1
TGTGCCAGTAGTATAGACCCCGTGGGGGTAGTAGGTGGCAATGAGCAGTTCTTC
CASSIDPVGVVGGNEQFF
>-|TRBV5-1|-|TRBJ2-3
TGCGCCAGCAGCTTGGCGGGCGGGCAGGGTGCAAATACGCAGTATTTT
CASSLAGGQGANTQYF
>-|TRBV27|-|TRBJ2-1
TGTGCCAGCCGGGGGGCAGGGGTCGCCTACAATGAGCAGTTCTTC
CASRGAGVAYNEQFF
>-|TRBV3-1/TRBV3-2|TRBD2|TRBJ2-1
TGTGCCAGCAGCCAACCGGGAGGGAAAAAACAAAAAGAGCAGTTCTTC
CASSQPGGKKQKEQFF
>-|TRBV18|-|TRBJ2-7
TGTGCCAGCTCACCCTCGTCGAGTAACGAGCAGTACTTC
CASSPSSSNEQYF
>-|TRBV6-5|-|TRBJ2-2
TGTGCCAGCAGAAGGGGGGCAGACACCGGGGAGCTGTTTTTT
CASRRGADTGELFF
>-|TRBV7-2|TRBD1|TRBJ1-1
TGTGCCAGCAGTTTCCCCCGGGACAGGGGATTCACTGAAGCTTTCTTT
CASSFPRDRGFTEAFF
>-|TRBV6-4|TRBD1|TRBJ2-1
TGTGCCAGCAGTCCCCGGGCCGGGACAGGGTCGAACAATGAGCAGTTCTTC
CASSPRAGTGSNNEQFF
>-|TRBV6-5|-|TRBJ1-5
TGTGCCAGCAGGTACAATCAGCCCCAGCATTTT
CASRYNQPQHF
>-|TRBV11-3|TRBD1|TRBJ2-2
TGTGCCAGCTCTACAGGGGGAAGGAACACCGGGGAGCTGTTTTTT
CASSTGGRNTGELFF
>-|TRBV20-1|-|TRBJ1-1
TGCAGTGCTAGAAAACAGCACGCGGCTTTCTTT
CSARKQHAAFF
>-|TRBV6-5|-|TRBJ1-2
TGTGCCAGCACGGGGCGGCCTAACTATGGCTACACCTTC
CASTGRPNYGYTF
>-|TRBV29-1|-|TRBJ1-1
TGCAGCGTTGCTGAACAGGGTGGTTCCACTGAAGCTTTCTTT
CSVAEQGGSTEAFF
>-|TRBV7-9|-|TRBJ2-7
TGTGCCAGCAGTGGACACACTCCTGAGCAGTACTTC
CASSGHTPEQYF
>few|TRBV9|-|TRBJ2-7
TGTGCCAGCAGCGTAGCGCAGGAGAGCTCCTACGAGCAGTACTTC
CASSVAQESSYEQYF